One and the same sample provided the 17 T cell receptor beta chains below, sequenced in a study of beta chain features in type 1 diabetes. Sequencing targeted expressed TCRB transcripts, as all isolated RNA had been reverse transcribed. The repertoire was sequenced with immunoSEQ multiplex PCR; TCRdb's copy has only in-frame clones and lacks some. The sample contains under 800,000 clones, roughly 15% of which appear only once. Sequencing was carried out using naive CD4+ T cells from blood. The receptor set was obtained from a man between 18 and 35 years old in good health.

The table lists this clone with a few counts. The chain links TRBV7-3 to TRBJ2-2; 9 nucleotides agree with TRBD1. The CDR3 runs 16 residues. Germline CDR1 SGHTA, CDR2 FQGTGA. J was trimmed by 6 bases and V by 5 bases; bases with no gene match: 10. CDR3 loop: CASSSPGQGRPGELFF. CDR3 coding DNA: TGTGCCAGCAGCAGCCCGGGACAGGGACGGCCCGGGGAGCTGTTTTTT.

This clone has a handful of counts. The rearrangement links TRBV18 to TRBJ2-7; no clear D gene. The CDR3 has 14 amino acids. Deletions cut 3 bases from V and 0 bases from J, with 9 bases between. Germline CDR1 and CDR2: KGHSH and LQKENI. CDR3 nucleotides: TGTGCCAGCTCACCGACACAGATCTCCTACGAGCAGTACTTC. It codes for CASSPTQISYEQYF. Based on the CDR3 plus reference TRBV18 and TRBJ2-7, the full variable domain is NAGVMQNPRHLVRRRGQEARLRCSPMKGHSHVYWYRQLPEEGLKFMVYLQKENIIDESGMPKERFSAEFPKEGPSILRIQQVVRGDSAAYFCASSPTQISYEQYFGPGTRLTVT.

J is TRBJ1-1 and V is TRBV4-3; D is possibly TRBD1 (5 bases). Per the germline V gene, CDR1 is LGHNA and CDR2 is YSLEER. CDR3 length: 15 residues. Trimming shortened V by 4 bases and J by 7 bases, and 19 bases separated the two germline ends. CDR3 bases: TGCGCCAGCAGCCCTGCCGGGGCGCGGAGGAATGAAGCTTTCTTT. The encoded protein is CASSPAGARRNEAFF.

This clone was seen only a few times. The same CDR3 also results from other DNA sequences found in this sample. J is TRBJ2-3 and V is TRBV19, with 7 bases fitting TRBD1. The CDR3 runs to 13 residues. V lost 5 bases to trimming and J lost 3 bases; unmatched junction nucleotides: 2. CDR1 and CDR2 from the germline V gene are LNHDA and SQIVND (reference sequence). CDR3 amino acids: CASSLQGTDTQYF. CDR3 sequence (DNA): TGTGCCAGTAGTTTACAGGGGACAGATACGCAGTATTTT.

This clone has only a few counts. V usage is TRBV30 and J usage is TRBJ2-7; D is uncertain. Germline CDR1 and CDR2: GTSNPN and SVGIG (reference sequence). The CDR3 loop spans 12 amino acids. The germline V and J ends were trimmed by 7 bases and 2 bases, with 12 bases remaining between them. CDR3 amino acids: CASARGAYEQYF. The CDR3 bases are TGTGCCTCCGCACGAGGAGCCTACGAGCAGTACTTC.

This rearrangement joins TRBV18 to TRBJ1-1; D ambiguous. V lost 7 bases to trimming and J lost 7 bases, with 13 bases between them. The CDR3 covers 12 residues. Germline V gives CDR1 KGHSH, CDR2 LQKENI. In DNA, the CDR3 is TGTGCCAGCTTCACCAGAGTCGGTGAAGCTTTCTTT. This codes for CASFTRVGEAFF.

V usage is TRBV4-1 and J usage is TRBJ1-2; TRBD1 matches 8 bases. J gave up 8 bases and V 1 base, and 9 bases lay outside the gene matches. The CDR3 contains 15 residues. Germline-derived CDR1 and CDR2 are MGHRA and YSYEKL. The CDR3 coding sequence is TGCGCCAGCAGCCAAGTGGGTGGACAGGGTCGGGGCTACACCTTC. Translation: CASSQVGGQGRGYTF.

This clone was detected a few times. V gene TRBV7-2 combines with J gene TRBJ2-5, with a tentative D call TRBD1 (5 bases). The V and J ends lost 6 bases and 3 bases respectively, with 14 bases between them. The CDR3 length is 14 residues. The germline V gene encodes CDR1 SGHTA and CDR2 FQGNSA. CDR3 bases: TGTGCCAGCAGGGGGCCGTGGACGGAAGAGACCCAGTACTTC. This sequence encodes CASRGPWTEETQYF.

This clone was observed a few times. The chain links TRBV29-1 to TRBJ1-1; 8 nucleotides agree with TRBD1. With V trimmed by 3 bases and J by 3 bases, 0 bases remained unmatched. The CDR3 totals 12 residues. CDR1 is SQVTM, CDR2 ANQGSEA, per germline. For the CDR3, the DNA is TGCAGCGTTGACAGGGGGCACACTGAAGCTTTCTTT. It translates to CSVDRGHTEAFF. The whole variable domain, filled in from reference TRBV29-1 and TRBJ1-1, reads SAVISQKPSRDICQRGTSLTIQCQVDSQVTMMFWYRQQPGQSLTLIATANQGSEATYESGFVIDKFPISRPNLTFSTLTVSNMSPEDSSIYLCSVDRGHTEAFFGQGTRLTVV.

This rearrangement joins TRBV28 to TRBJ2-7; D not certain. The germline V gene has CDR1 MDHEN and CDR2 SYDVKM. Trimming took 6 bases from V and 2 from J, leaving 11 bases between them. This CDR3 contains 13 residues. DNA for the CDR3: TGTGCCAGCAGGATACCTCAAACCTACGAGCAGTACTTC. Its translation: CASRIPQTYEQYF.

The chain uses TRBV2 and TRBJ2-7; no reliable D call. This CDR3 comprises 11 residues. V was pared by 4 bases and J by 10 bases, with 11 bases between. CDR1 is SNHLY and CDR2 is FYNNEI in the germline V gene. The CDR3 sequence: CASSGLIDQYF. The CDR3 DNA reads TGTGCCAGCAGTGGTCTGATCGACCAGTACTTC.

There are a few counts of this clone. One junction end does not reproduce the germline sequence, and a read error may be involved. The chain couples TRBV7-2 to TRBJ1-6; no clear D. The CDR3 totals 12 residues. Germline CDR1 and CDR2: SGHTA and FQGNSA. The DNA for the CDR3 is TGTGCCAGCAGCTCCTTTAATTCACCCCTCCACTTT. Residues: CASSSFNSPLHF. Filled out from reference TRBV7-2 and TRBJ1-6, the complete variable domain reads GAGVSQSPSNKVTEKGKDVELRCDPISGHTALYWYRQSLGQGLEFLIYFQGNSAPDKSGLPSDRFSAERTGGSVSTLTIQRTQQEDSAVYLCASSSFNSPLHFGNGTRLTVT.

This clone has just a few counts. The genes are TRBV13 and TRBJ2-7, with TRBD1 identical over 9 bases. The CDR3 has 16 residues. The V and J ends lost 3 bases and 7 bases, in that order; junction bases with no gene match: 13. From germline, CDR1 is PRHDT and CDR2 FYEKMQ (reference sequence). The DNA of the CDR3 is TGTGCCAGCAGCTTCATCGACAGGGGGGCCTCTCGGGAGCAGTACTTC. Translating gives CASSFIDRGASREQYF.

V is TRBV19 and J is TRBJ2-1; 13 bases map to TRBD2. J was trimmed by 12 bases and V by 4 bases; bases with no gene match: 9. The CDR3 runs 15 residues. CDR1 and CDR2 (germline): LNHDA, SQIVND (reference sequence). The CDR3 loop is CASSRAGLAGFGQFF. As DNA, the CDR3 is TGTGCCAGTAGTAGGGCGGGACTAGCGGGATTCGGGCAGTTCTTC.

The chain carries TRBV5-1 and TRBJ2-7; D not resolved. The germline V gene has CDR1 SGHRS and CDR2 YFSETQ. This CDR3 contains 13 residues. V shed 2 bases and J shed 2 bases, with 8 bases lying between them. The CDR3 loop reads CASSLGRPYEQYF. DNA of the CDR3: TGCGCCAGCAGCTTAGGGCGTCCCTACGAGCAGTACTTC.

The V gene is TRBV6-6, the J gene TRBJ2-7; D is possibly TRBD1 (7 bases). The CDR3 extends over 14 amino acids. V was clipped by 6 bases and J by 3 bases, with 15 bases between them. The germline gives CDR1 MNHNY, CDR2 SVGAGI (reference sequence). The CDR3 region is CASRYGGGDYEQYF. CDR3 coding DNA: TGTGCCAGCAGGTACGGAGGGGGCGACTACGAGCAGTACTTC.

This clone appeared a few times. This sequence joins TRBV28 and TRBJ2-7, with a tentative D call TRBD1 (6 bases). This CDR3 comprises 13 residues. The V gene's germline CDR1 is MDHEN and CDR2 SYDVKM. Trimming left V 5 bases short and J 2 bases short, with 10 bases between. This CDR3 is CASSNRVPYEQYF. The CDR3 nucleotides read TGTGCCAGCAGTAACAGGGTTCCCTACGAGCAGTACTTC.